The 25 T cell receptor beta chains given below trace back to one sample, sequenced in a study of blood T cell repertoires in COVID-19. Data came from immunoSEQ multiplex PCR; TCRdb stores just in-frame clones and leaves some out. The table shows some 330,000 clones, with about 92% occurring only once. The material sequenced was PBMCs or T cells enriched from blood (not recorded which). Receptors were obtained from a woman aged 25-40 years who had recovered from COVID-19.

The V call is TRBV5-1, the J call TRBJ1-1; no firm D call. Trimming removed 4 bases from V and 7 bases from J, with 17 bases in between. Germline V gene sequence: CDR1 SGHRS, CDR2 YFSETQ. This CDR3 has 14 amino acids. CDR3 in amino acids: CASSPAGRFNEAFF. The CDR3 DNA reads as TGCGCCAGCAGCCCGGCCGGGAGATTTAATGAAGCTTTCTTT.

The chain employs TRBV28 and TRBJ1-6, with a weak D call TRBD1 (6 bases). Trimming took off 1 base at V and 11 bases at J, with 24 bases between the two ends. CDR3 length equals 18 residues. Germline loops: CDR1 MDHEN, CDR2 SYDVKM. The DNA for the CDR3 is TGTGCCAGCAGTTTATATCGCAGGGGACCCCTCCTAGGGACACCCCTCCACTTT. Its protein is CASSLYRRGPLLGTPLHF. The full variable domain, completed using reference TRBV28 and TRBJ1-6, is DVKVTQSSRYLVKRTGEKVFLECVQDMDHENMFWYRQDPGLGLRLIYFSYDVKMKEKGDIPEGYSVSREKKERFSLILESASTNQTSMYLCASSLYRRGPLLGTPLHFGNGTRLTVT.

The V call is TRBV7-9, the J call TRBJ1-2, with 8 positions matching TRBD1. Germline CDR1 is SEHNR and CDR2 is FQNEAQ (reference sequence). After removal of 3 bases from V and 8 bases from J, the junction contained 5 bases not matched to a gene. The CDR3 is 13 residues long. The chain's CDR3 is CASSLDRDRGYTF. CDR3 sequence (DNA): TGTGCCAGCAGCTTGGACAGGGATCGGGGCTACACCTTC. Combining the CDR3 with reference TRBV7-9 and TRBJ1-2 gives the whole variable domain DTGVSQNPRHKITKRGQNVTFRCDPISEHNRLYWYRQTLGQGPEFLTYFQNEAQLEKSRLLSDRFSAERPKGSFSTLEIQRTEQGDSAMYLCASSLDRDRGYTFGSGTRLTVV.

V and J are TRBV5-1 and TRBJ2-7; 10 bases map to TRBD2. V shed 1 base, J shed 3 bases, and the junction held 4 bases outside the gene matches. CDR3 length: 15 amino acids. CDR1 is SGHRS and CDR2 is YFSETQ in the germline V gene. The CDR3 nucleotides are TGCGCCAGCAGCTTGACTAGCGGGGCATACTACGAGCAGTACTTC. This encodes CASSLTSGAYYEQYF.

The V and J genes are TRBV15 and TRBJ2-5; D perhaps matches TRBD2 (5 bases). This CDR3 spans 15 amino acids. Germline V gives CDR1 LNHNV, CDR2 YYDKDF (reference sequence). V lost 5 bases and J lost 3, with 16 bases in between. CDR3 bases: TGTGCCACCAGCCCCGGGGTAGAGGGAAAAGAGACCCAGTACTTC. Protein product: CATSPGVEGKETQYF.

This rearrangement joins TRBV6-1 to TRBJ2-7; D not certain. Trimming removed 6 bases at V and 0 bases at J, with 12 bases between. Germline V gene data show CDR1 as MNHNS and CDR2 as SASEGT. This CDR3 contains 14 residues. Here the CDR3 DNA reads TGTGCCAGCAGCCTAAGCGCGAGCTCCTACGAGCAGTACTTC. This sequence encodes CASSLSASSYEQYF.

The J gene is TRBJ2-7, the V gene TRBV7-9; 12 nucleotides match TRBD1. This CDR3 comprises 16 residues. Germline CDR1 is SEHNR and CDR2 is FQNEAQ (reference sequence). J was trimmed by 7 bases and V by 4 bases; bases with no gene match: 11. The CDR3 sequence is CASSSLRDRGRQEQYF. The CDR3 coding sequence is TGTGCCAGCAGCTCACTCCGGGACAGGGGGCGTCAGGAGCAGTACTTC.

The CDR3 DNA sequence: TGTGCTTCCGGGACAGACTCCGGCGAGCAGTACTTC. Translating gives CASGTDSGEQYF. V usage is TRBV12-3 or TRBV12-4 and J usage is TRBJ2-7; 7 bases map to TRBD1. The CDR3 is 12 amino acids.

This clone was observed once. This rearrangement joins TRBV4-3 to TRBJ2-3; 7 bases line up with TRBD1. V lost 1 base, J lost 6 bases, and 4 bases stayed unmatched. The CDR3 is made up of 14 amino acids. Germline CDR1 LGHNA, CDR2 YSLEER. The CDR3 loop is CASSQGTGWDTQYF. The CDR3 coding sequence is TGCGCCAGCAGCCAAGGGACAGGCTGGGATACGCAGTATTTT.

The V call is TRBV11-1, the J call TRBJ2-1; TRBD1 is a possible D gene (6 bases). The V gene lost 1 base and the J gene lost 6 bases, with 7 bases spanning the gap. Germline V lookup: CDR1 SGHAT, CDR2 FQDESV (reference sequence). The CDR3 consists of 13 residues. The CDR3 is CASSLDRANEQFF. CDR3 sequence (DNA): TGTGCCAGCAGCTTAGACAGGGCCAATGAGCAGTTCTTC.

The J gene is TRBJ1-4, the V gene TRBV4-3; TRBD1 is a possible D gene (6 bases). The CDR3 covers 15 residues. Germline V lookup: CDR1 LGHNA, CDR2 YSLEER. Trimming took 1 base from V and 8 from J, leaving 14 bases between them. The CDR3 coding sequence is TGCGCCAGCAGCCAAGGAGGGGCAGGGGACGAAAAACTGTTTTTT. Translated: CASSQGGAGDEKLFF.

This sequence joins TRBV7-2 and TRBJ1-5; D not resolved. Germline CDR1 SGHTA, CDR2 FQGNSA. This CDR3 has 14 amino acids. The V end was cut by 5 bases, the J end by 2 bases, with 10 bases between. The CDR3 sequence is CASSARMGNQPQHF. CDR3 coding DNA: TGTGCCAGCAGCGCCAGGATGGGCAATCAGCCCCAGCATTTT.

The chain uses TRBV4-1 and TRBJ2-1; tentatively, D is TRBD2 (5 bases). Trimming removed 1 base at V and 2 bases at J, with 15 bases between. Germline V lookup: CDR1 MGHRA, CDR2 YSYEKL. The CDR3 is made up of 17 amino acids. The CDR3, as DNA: TGCGCCAGCAGCCAAGGCCGCCTAGGACTGGCCTACAATGAGCAGTTCTTC. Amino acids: CASSQGRLGLAYNEQFF.

The DNA of the CDR3 is TGTGCCAGCAGTTTACGGAGGACTAGCGGGGGGTCAGATACGCAGTATTTT. The encoded protein is CASSLRRTSGGSDTQYF. The chain couples TRBV28 to TRBJ2-3, with 14 bases aligning to TRBD2. Germline V CDR1 and CDR2: MDHEN, SYDVKM. This CDR3 has 17 amino acids. V was clipped by 2 bases and J by 4 bases; unmatched bases: 5.

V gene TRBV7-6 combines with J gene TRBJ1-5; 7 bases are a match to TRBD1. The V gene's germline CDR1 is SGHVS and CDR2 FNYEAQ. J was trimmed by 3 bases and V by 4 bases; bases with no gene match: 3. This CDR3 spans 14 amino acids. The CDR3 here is CASSSGTDNQPQHF. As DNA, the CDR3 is TGTGCCAGCAGCTCCGGGACAGACAATCAGCCCCAGCATTTT. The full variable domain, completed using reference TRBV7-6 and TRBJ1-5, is GAGVSQSPRYKVTKRGQDVALRCDPISGHVSLYWYRQALGQGPEFLTYFNYEAQQDKSGLPNDRFSAERPEGSISTLTIQRTEQRDSAMYRCASSSGTDNQPQHFGDGTRLSIL.

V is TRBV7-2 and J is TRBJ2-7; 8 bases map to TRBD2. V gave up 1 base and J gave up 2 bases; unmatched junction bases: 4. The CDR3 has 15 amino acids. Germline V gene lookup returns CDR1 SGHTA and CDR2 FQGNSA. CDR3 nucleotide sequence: TGTGCCAGCAGCTTAGTCAGTAGCGGGGCCTACGAGCAGTACTTC. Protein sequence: CASSLVSSGAYEQYF.

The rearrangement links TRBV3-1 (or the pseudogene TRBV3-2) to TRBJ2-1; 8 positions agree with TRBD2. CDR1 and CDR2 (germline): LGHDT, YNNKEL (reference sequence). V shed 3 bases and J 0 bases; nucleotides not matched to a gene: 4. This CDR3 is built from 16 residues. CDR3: CASSHVAGRSYNEQFF. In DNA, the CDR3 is TGTGCCAGCAGCCACGTAGCGGGACGCTCCTACAATGAGCAGTTCTTC.

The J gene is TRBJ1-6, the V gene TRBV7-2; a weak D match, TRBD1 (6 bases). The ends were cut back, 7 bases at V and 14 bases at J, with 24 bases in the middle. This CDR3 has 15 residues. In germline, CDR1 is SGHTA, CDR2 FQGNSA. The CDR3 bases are TGTGCCAGCACCCTTGGGGGGGCAGGGATGAGAACCCTCCACTTT. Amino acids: CASTLGGAGMRTLHF. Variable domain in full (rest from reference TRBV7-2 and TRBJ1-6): GAGVSQSPSNKVTEKGKDVELRCDPISGHTALYWYRQSLGQGLEFLIYFQGNSAPDKSGLPSDRFSAERTGGSVSTLTIQRTQQEDSAVYLCASTLGGAGMRTLHFGNGTRLTVT.

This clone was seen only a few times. CDR3: CASSIRGGILNTEAFF. In DNA, the CDR3 is TGTGCCAGTAGTATTAGGGGAGGAATTTTGAACACTGAAGCTTTCTTT. This chain links TRBV19 with TRBJ1-1; tentatively, D is TRBD1 (5 bases). The CDR3 runs 16 residues. Germline V gene data show CDR1 as LNHDA and CDR2 as SQIVND (reference sequence). V was shortened by 3 bases and J by 0 bases, with 14 bases between the two germline ends.

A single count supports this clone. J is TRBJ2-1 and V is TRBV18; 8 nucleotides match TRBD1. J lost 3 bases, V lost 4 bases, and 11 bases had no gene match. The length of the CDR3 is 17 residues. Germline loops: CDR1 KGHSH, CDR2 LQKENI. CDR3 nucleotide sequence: TGTGCCAGCTCACTCAACGGTCAGGGGGCGGGCTACAATGAGCAGTTCTTC. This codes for CASSLNGQGAGYNEQFF. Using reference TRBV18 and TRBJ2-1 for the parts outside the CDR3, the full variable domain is NAGVMQNPRHLVRRRGQEARLRCSPMKGHSHVYWYRQLPEEGLKFMVYLQKENIIDESGMPKERFSAEFPKEGPSILRIQQVVRGDSAAYFCASSLNGQGAGYNEQFFGPGTRLTVL.

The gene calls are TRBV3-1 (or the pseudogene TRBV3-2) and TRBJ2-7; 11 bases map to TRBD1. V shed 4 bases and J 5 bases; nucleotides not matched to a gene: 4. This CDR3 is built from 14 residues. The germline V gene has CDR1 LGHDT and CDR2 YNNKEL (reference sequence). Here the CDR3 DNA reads TGTGCCAGCAGCCCACGGGACAGGGGGAACGAGCAGTACTTC. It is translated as CASSPRDRGNEQYF.

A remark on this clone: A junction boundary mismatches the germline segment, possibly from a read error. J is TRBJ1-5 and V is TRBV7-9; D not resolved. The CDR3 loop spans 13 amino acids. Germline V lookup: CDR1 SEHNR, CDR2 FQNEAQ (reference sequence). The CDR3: CAAAIGSDQPQHF. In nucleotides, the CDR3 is TGCGCAGCAGCGATTGGGTCTGATCAGCCCCAGCATTTT.

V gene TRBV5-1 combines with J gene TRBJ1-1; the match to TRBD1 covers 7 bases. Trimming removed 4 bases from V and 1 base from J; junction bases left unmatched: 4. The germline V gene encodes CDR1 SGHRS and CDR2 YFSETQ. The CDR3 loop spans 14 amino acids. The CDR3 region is CASSLRGRNTEAFF. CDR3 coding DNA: TGCGCCAGCAGCCTCAGGGGGAGGAACACTGAAGCTTTCTTT.

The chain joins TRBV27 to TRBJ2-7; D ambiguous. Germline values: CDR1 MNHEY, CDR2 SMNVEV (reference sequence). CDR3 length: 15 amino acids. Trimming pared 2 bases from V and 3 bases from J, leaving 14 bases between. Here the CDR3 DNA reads TGTGCCAGCAGTTTAGTGTGGGCAGCTAACTACGAGCAGTACTTC. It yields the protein CASSLVWAANYEQYF.

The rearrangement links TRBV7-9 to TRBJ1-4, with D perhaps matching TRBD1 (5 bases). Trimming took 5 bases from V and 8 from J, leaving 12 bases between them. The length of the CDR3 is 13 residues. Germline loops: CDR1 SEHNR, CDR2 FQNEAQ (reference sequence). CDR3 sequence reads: CASSPGFREKLFF. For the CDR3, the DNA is TGTGCCAGCAGCCCAGGGTTTCGAGAAAAACTGTTTTTT.